This T cell receptor (beta chain) appears in the sequencing data of a study of lymphopenia after photon versus proton radiotherapy. Study results and limitations: Larger post-nadir TCR diversity loss correlated inversely with survival in deceased patients. Only patients who died were analyzed for survival; proton advantage is unproven. After lymphocyte nadir, photon-treated repertoires showed oligoclonal expansion, especially CD8+ Temra.

Comment on this clone: Its antigen is still unknown.

CDR3 length: 15 amino acids. With 4 bases removed from V and 0 bases from J, the gap between germline ends came to 11 bases. The germline V gene has CDR1 SNHLY and CDR2 FYNNEI. Repertoires were generated with immunoSEQ multiplex PCR, while TCRdb's copy carries only in-frame clones and drops some. The table lists 55,000 to 70,000 clones, roughly 91% of them singletons. The rearrangement joins TRBV2 to TRBJ2-3; no firm D call. Sequenced here: peripheral blood, sampled from a patient treated with photon-based radiotherapy. The receptor comes from a woman between 70 and 85 years old with pancreatic cancer. CDR3 residues: CASSGNGVSTDTQYF. DNA for the CDR3: TGTGCCAGCAGTGGGAATGGGGTGAGCACAGATACGCAGTATTTT. The whole variable domain, remainder taken from reference TRBV2 and TRBJ2-3, is EPEVTQTPSHQVTQMGQEVILRCVPISNHLYFYWYRQILGQKVEFLVSFYNNEISEKSEIFDDQFSVERPDGSNFTLKIRSTKLEDSAMYFCASSGNGVSTDTQYFGPGTRLTVL.